The rows below give T cell receptor beta chains drawn from one sample of a study of T cells in Graves' hyperthyroidism and ophthalmopathy. Using its own MiXCR run on the multiplex PCR reads, TCRdb lists one record per CDR3 protein. The data contain 690,000 or so distinct CDR3 sequences, under 20% of them seen just once; the ten biggest clones take up roughly 17%. Sequenced sample: blood. The source of these receptors is a woman aged 50 to 65 with Graves' hyperthyroidism that later progressed to Graves' ophthalmopathy. Both conserved end residues are part of each CDR3. The D gene is left open where the match is weak. Size is stated for part of the rows, as once, few or many counts, or as a class when the clone is expanded.

j_gene,v_gene,d_gene,abundance,CDR3nt,CDR3aa
TRBJ2-7,TRBV5-1,-,many,TGCGCCAGCGGACAGTGGGATCCCTACGAGCAGTACTTC,CASGQWDPYEQYF
TRBJ1-4,TRBV6-1,-,few,TGTGCCAGCACCTCCGGGACAACTAATGAAAAACTGTTTTTT,CASTSGTTNEKLFF
TRBJ1-1,TRBV14,-,-,TGTGCCAGCAGCCAAGAGGCGATTGTGAACACTGAAGCTTTCTTT,CASSQEAIVNTEAFF
TRBJ1-4,TRBV6-1,TRBD1,-,TGTGCCAGCAGTGAAGTCCGGACAGGGAATGAAAAACTGTTTTTT,CASSEVRTGNEKLFF
TRBJ2-3,TRBV27,-,-,TGTGCCAGCAAGTCCCCTGCGCGCACAGATACGCAGTATTTT,CASKSPARTDTQYF
TRBJ2-5,TRBV5-4,-,-,TGTGCCAGCAGCTTCATGGGGTACCAAGAGACCCAGTACTTC,CASSFMGYQETQYF
TRBJ2-5,TRBV19,-,few,TGTGCCAGTAACACCGGACCTGCAGAGACCCAGTACTTC,CASNTGPAETQYF
TRBJ2-3,TRBV10-2,-,-,TGCGCCAGCAGTGAGTCGATGGCCAGCACAGATACGCAGTATTTT,CASSESMASTDTQYF
TRBJ1-1,TRBV30,TRBD1,-,TGTGCCTGGAGTGCAGGGGGCCACACTGAAGCTTTCTTT,CAWSAGGHTEAFF
TRBJ2-1,TRBV20-1,-,few,TGCAGTGCTAGCAGTTGGGGTCTCCCCTACAATGAGCAGTTCTTC,CSASSWGLPYNEQFF
TRBJ2-1,TRBV2,-,many,TGTGCCAGCAGTGACGGGGCGGGGAAATACAATGAGCAGTTCTTC,CASSDGAGKYNEQFF
TRBJ2-1,TRBV18,TRBD2,-,TGTGCCAGCTCACCACCGGGACTAGTGCCCAATGAGCAGTTCTTC,CASSPPGLVPNEQFF
TRBJ2-5,TRBV19,-,few,TGTGCCAGTAGTATTCACTCTAGAATCGAGACCCAGTACTTC,CASSIHSRIETQYF
TRBJ1-4,TRBV5-1,TRBD1,-,TGCGCCAGCAGCCGAGACAGGGGGGAAGAAGAAAAACTGTTTTTT,CASSRDRGEEEKLFF
TRBJ1-1,TRBV20-1,-,many,TGCAGTGTTCTCAACCCCCCTACGAACACTGAAGCTTTCTTT,CSVLNPPTNTEAFF
TRBJ2-5,TRBV10-1,-,many,TGCGCCAGCAGTGAGTCGAATACAGGGTCACAAGAGACCCAGTACTTC,CASSESNTGSQETQYF
TRBJ1-5,TRBV4-1,-,-,TGCGCCAGCAGCCAAGCACCCGACAGAGCAAATCAGCCCCAGCATTTT,CASSQAPDRANQPQHF
TRBJ1-5,TRBV30,TRBD1,once,TGTGCCTGGAGTGTGACAGGGGTCAATCAGCCCCAGCATTTT,CAWSVTGVNQPQHF
TRBJ2-3,TRBV12-3/TRBV12-4,TRBD1,-,TGTGCCAGCAGCTCCGGGACAGTTAGCACAGATACGCAGTATTTT,CASSSGTVSTDTQYF
TRBJ1-5,TRBV27,TRBD1,once,TGTGCCAGCAGCCGAGGCGGGACAGCGACCAATCAGCCCCAGCATTTT,CASSRGGTATNQPQHF
TRBJ1-6,TRBV28,TRBD1,few,TGTGCCAGCAGTTTATTAGACAGGGGAGATTCACCCCTCCACTTT,CASSLLDRGDSPLHF
TRBJ2-2,TRBV10-3,TRBD2,few,TGTGCCATCACCGGGGGGACGGAGAACACCGGGGAGCTGTTTTTT,CAITGGTENTGELFF